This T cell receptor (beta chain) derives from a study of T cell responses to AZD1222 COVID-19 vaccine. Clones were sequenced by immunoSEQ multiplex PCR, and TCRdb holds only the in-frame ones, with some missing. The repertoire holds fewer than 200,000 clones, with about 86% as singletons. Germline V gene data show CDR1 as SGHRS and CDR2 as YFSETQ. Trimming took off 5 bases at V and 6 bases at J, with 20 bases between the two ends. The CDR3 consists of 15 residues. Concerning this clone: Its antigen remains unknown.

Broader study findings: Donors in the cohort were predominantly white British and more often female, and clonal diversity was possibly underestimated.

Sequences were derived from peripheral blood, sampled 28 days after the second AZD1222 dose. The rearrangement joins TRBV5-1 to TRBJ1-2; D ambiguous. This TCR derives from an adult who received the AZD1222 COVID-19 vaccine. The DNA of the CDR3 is TGCGCCAGCAGTTGGTCGTACCATAAAAGCCATGGCTACACCTTC. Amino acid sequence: CASSWSYHKSHGYTF.